These 22 T cell receptor beta chains originate from one sample sequenced in a study of T cells in localized non-small cell lung cancer. TCRdb's table, derived via immunoSEQ multiplex PCR, lists solely in-frame clones and lacks some. Found here are roughly 38,000 clones, roughly 80% of them singletons; the top ten hold roughly a sixth. The sample was peripheral blood, taken before any cancer treatment. All receptors come from a male donor aged 60 or older with stage III squamous cell lung carcinoma.

This clone appeared once. The chain uses TRBV6-1 and TRBJ1-1; D not certain. Germline V gene sequence: CDR1 MNHNS, CDR2 SASEGT. V was trimmed by 5 bases and J by 1 base, leaving 14 bases between them. The CDR3 is made up of 15 amino acids. CDR3 protein: CASSPGLPWNTEAFF. The CDR3, as DNA: TGTGCCAGCAGTCCGGGCCTCCCGTGGAACACTGAAGCTTTCTTT.

This rearrangement joins TRBV5-6 to TRBJ1-3, with 10 nucleotides matching TRBD1. Germline V gene sequence: CDR1 SGHDT, CDR2 YYEEEE. Trimming cost V 4 bases and J 4 bases; bases outside gene matches: 2. The CDR3 is 14 amino acids. The CDR3, as DNA: TGTGCCAGCAGCGGGACAGGGGACGGAAACACCATATATTTT. Translated: CASSGTGDGNTIYF. The full variable domain, completed using reference TRBV5-6 and TRBJ1-3, is DAGVTQSPTHLIKTRGQQVTLRCSPKSGHDTVSWYQQALGQGPQFIFQYYEEEERQRGNFPDRFSGHQFPNYSSELNVNALLLGDSALYLCASSGTGDGNTIYFGEGSWLTVV.

V and J are TRBV10-3 and TRBJ2-1; D gene unclear. The V end lost 2 bases, the J end lost 5 bases, and 4 bases lay between the germline ends. Germline CDR1 ENHRY, CDR2 SYGVKD. This CDR3 has 12 residues. The CDR3 DNA follows: TGTGCCATCAGTGAGACGAACAATGAGCAGTTCTTC. As protein: CAISETNNEQFF.

V is TRBV29-1 and J is TRBJ2-7; 8 bases match TRBD1. This CDR3 contains 11 residues. Germline CDR1 SQVTM, CDR2 ANQGSEA. With V trimmed by 7 bases and J by 6 bases, 5 bases remained unmatched. Here the CDR3 DNA reads TGCAGCGGAGGACAGGGAGGCGAGCAGTACTTC. It codes for CSGGQGGEQYF.

V and J are TRBV11-2 and TRBJ2-7; 7 nucleotides line up with TRBD1. V was clipped by 3 bases and J by 0 bases; unmatched bases: 8. The germline CDR1 and CDR2 sequences are SGHAT and FQNNGV. This CDR3 comprises 16 residues. CDR3: CASSLRSGQSSYEQYF. The CDR3 DNA sequence: TGTGCCAGCAGCTTGAGATCGGGACAGAGCTCCTACGAGCAGTACTTC.

The chain employs TRBV6-5 and TRBJ1-2; 11 bases fit TRBD1. This CDR3 is 12 amino acids long. The germline CDR1 and CDR2 sequences are MNHEY and SVGAGI. The junction had 1 base not matched to a gene; V was cut back by 6 bases and J by 7 bases. CDR3 residues: CASRGQGGGYTF. The CDR3 nucleotides are TGTGCCAGCAGGGGACAGGGGGGTGGCTACACCTTC.

The sample holds one count of this clone. This chain connects TRBV19 to TRBJ1-3, with D perhaps TRBD1 (5 bases). The germline V gene encodes CDR1 LNHDA and CDR2 SQIVND (reference sequence). V was cut by 8 bases and J by 0 bases, with 17 bases left in between. The CDR3 totals 16 residues. The CDR3: CASVTDSPYSGNTIYF. DNA of the CDR3: TGTGCCAGTGTGACAGACTCTCCCTACTCTGGAAACACCATATATTTT.

The genes are TRBV6-1 and TRBJ1-1; D unclear. V was shortened by 4 bases and J by 2 bases, with 8 bases between the two germline ends. This CDR3 comprises 13 residues. Per germline, CDR1 MNHNS and CDR2 SASEGT. CDR3: CASSGTHNTEAFF. DNA of the CDR3: TGTGCCAGCAGTGGGACGCATAACACTGAAGCTTTCTTT.

This sequence joins TRBV7-6 and TRBJ2-2; the match to TRBD1 covers 7 bases. From germline, CDR1 is SGHVS and CDR2 FNYEAQ. Unmatched junction bases numbered 2, after V lost 0 bases and J lost 7 bases. CDR3 length equals 14 residues. This chain's CDR3 is CASSLATGVGELFF. CDR3 DNA: TGTGCCAGCAGCTTAGCTACAGGGGTCGGGGAGCTGTTTTTT.

The chain links TRBV5-6 to TRBJ1-1, with 9 bases identical to TRBD1. V was clipped by 2 bases and J by 8 bases; unmatched bases: 10. The CDR3 contains 15 residues. Germline CDR1 and CDR2: SGHDT and YYEEEE. As DNA, the CDR3 is TGTGCCAGCAGCTTTAGGGGGACAGGGTTTCGGGAAGCTTTCTTT. It is translated as CASSFRGTGFREAFF.

V and J are TRBV19 and TRBJ1-4; D uncertain. Germline loops: CDR1 LNHDA, CDR2 SQIVND (reference sequence). Trimming shortened V by 3 bases and J by 8 bases, and 13 bases separated the two germline ends. CDR3 size: 14 residues. DNA for the CDR3: TGTGCCAGTAGTATTGGCGGGTCGCGGGAAAAACTGTTTTTT. Translation gives CASSIGGSREKLFF. Full variable domain (rest looked up from reference TRBV19 and TRBJ1-4): DGGITQSPKYLFRKEGQNVTLSCEQNLNHDAMYWYRQDPGQGLRLIYYSQIVNDFQKGDIAEGYSVSREKKESFPLTVTSAQKNPTAFYLCASSIGGSREKLFFGSGTQLSVL.

The chain employs TRBV14 and TRBJ2-7, with D possibly being TRBD1 or TRBD2 (6 bases each). Germline V gene data show CDR1 as SGHDN and CDR2 as FVKESK. V was cut by 3 bases and J by 4 bases, with 16 bases left in between. This CDR3 has 15 amino acids. The CDR3 nucleotides are TGTGCCAGCAGCCAGGCCCCGGGGGCCGATTACGAGCAGTACTTC. Its protein is CASSQAPGADYEQYF.

The CDR3 coding sequence is TGTGCCAGCAGCTTAAATCCGGAGAACACTGAAGCTTTCTTT. As protein: CASSLNPENTEAFF. The chain couples TRBV11-2 to TRBJ1-1, with D unclear. Germline CDR1 and CDR2: SGHAT and FQNNGV. V shed 2 bases and J shed 1 base, with 8 bases lying between them. The CDR3 covers 14 residues.

The genes are TRBV6-5 and TRBJ1-2, with D possibly TRBD1 on 5 matching bases. Germline V gives CDR1 MNHEY, CDR2 SVGAGI. V was pared by 4 bases and J by 8 bases, with 14 bases between. This CDR3 comprises 13 residues. The CDR3, as DNA: TGTGCCAGCAGTTTCCGGGGCGGAGGGGGCTACACCTTC. Translation: CASSFRGGGGYTF.

V gene TRBV13 combines with J gene TRBJ1-1; 7 bases are shared with TRBD1. This CDR3 region has 17 residues. Germline-derived CDR1 and CDR2 are PRHDT and FYEKMQ (reference sequence). With 4 bases clipped from V and 3 bases from J, the junction kept 14 bases outside the gene matches. The CDR3, as DNA: TGTGCCAGCAGCTCAGAACGGCAACAGGGGAGGTACACTGAAGCTTTCTTT. It translates to CASSSERQQGRYTEAFF.

The rearrangement links TRBV27 to TRBJ1-4; TRBD1 matches at 9 bases. The junction had 6 bases not matched to a gene; V was cut back by 6 bases and J by 7 bases. CDR3 length: 14 amino acids. Germline V gene data show CDR1 as MNHEY and CDR2 as SMNVEV (reference sequence). For the CDR3, the DNA is TGTGCCAGCAGGCGAGACAGGGGGAGTGAAAAACTGTTTTTT. It translates to CASRRDRGSEKLFF.

This clone came up a few times. This chain links TRBV19 with TRBJ1-1; 8 bases agree with TRBD1. J lost 0 bases, V lost 5 bases, and 2 bases had no gene match. Germline V gene data show CDR1 as LNHDA and CDR2 as SQIVND (reference sequence). The CDR3 length is 14 residues. The CDR3 sequence: CASSRDRMNTEAFF. CDR3 nucleotide sequence: TGTGCCAGTAGTCGGGACAGGATGAACACTGAAGCTTTCTTT.

V and J are TRBV6-1 and TRBJ2-1; D is perhaps TRBD2 (6 bases). Germline V gene lookup returns CDR1 MNHNS and CDR2 SASEGT. The CDR3 totals 14 residues. The V gene lost 3 bases and the J gene lost 4 bases, with 10 bases spanning the gap. The CDR3 nucleotides read TGTGCCAGCAGTGACCCCGGGGGATACAATGAGCAGTTCTTC. As protein: CASSDPGGYNEQFF.

The rearrangement joins TRBV7-8 to TRBJ2-5, with TRBD1 identical over 9 bases. CDR3 length: 15 residues. Looked up from germline, CDR1 is SGHVS and CDR2 is FQNEAQ. J lost 5 bases, V lost 5 bases, and 9 bases had no gene match. Here the CDR3 DNA reads TGTGCCAGCAGCCTCGGACAGGGGAAATTTGAGACCCAGTACTTC. It encodes CASSLGQGKFETQYF.

The V and J genes are TRBV6-5 and TRBJ2-7, with D hard to call. The CDR3 runs 13 residues. In germline, CDR1 is MNHEY, CDR2 SVGAGI. V gave up 3 bases and J gave up 0 bases, with 6 bases separating them. The CDR3 loop reads CASSYGDSYEQYF. The CDR3 DNA follows: TGTGCCAGCAGTTATGGGGACTCCTACGAGCAGTACTTC.

This chain connects TRBV18 to TRBJ2-2; no firm D call. V lost 3 bases and J 1 base, leaving 9 bases between the germline ends. The CDR3 runs 15 residues. The germline gives CDR1 KGHSH, CDR2 LQKENI. This CDR3 reads CASSPLKGNTGELFF. The DNA of the CDR3 is TGTGCCAGCTCACCGTTGAAGGGGAACACCGGGGAGCTGTTTTTT.

The CDR3 loop is CASSFQETQYF. CDR3 DNA: TGTGCCAGCAGCTTCCAAGAGACCCAGTACTTC. This rearrangement joins TRBV7-2 to TRBJ2-5; no clear D gene. Germline CDR1 SGHTA, CDR2 FQGNSA. The CDR3 is 11 amino acids. The germline V and J ends were trimmed by 3 bases and 1 base, with 0 bases remaining between them.